This T cell receptor beta chain emerged from a study of blood T cells in healthy people across ages. Findings and limits, study-wide: Estimates of diversity drawn from one million T cells were considered underestimates. Naive T cell percentage and TCR beta diversity correlated strongly.

CDR1 MNHEY and CDR2 SVGEGT come from the germline V gene. V lost 2 bases, J lost 5 bases, and 12 bases lay in between. The CDR3 runs 14 residues. A J-beta primer mix and a sample-barcoded 5' primer were used in a second PCR of about 7 to 12 cycles. TCRdb independently ran MiXCR on the 5' RACE reads; one entry per CDR3 protein. In the table there are hundreds of thousands of distinct CDR3 sequences, approximately 60% of which are singletons. On this clonotype itself: Antigen: not known.

Material: blood. The receptor's source is a man aged 35 to 55 in good health. The J gene is TRBJ1-2, the V gene TRBV6-2 or TRBV6-3; D not certain. The CDR3: CASSYNTLGYGYTF. CDR3 nucleotides: TGTGCCAGCAGTTACAACACTTTGGGATATGGCTACACCTTC.